The T cell receptor (beta chain) under discussion was sequenced for a study of blood T cell repertoires in COVID-19. Study background: Researchers got acute and convalescent COVID-19 samples from the United States, Italy and Spain. T cells, B-cell-depleted T cells, or PBMCs supplied cDNA or gDNA.

The CDR3 contains 13 residues. V was clipped by 6 bases and J by 8 bases; unmatched bases: 7. Germline CDR1 and CDR2: SNHLY and FYNNEI. As originally analysed: Reference gene primers were amplified, and this amplification served to estimate nucleated cell counts. Profiled with immunoSEQ multiplex PCR; TCRdb holds only in-frame clones, not every one. From that table come the V and J calls and clone size; the DNA was used to work out D and trimming. The sample lists 160,000 or so clones, roughly 90% occurring once. The sequence derives from a woman in her forties or fifties with acute or convalescent COVID-19. The sequencing input was peripheral blood. This rearrangement joins TRBV2 to TRBJ1-1; 9 bases align to TRBD1. CDR3 in amino acids: CASRGTGNKEAFF. In DNA, the CDR3 is TGTGCCAGCAGGGGGACAGGGAATAAAGAAGCTTTCTTT. Based on the CDR3 plus reference TRBV2 and TRBJ1-1, the full variable domain is EPEVTQTPSHQVTQMGQEVILRCVPISNHLYFYWYRQILGQKVEFLVSFYNNEISEKSEIFDDQFSVERPDGSNFTLKIRSTKLEDSAMYFCASRGTGNKEAFFGQGTRLTVV.